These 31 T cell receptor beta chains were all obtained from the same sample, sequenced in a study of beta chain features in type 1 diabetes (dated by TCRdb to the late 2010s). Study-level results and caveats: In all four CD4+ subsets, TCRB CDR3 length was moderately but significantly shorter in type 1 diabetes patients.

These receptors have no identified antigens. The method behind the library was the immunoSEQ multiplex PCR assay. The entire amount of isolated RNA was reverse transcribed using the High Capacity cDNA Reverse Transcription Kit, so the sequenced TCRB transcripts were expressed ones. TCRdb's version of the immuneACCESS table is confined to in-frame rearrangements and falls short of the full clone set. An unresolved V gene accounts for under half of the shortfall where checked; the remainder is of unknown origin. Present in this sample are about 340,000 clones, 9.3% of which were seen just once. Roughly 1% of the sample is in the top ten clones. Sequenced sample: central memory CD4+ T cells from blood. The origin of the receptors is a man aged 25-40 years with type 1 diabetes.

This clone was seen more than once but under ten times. The CDR3 here is CASSGTSGGNTGELFF. In DNA form, the CDR3 reads TGTGCCAGCAGCGGAACTAGCGGGGGGAACACCGGGGAGCTGTTTTTT. The chain joins TRBV7-2 to TRBJ2-2, with 11 bases lining up with TRBD2. Germline CDR1 and CDR2: SGHTA and FQGNSA. This CDR3 is built from 16 residues. With V trimmed by 5 bases and J by 1 base, 3 bases remained unmatched. Using reference TRBV7-2 and TRBJ2-2 for the parts outside the CDR3, the full variable domain is GAGVSQSPSNKVTEKGKDVELRCDPISGHTALYWYRQSLGQGLEFLIYFQGNSAPDKSGLPSDRFSAERTGGSVSTLTIQRTQQEDSAVYLCASSGTSGGNTGELFFGEGSRLTVL.

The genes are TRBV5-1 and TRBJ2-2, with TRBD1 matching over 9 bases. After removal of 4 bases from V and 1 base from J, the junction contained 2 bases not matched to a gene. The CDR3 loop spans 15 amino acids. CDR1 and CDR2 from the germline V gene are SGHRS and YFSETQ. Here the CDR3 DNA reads TGCGCCAGCAGCCGGGACAGGGTGAACACCGGGGAGCTGTTTTTT. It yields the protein CASSRDRVNTGELFF. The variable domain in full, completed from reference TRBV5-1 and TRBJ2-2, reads KAGVTQTPRYLIKTRGQQVTLSCSPISGHRSVSWYQQTPGQGLQFLFEYFSETQRNKGNFPGRFSGRQFSNSRSEMNVSTLELGDSALYLCASSRDRVNTGELFFGEGSRLTVL.

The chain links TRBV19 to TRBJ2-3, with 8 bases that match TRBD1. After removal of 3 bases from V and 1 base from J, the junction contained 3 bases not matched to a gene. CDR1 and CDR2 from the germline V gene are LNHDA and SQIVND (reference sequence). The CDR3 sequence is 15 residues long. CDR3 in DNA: TGTGCCAGTAGTATCGGACAGGGTGGCACAGATACGCAGTATTTT. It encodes CASSIGQGGTDTQYF. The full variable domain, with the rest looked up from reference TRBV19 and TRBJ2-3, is DGGITQSPKYLFRKEGQNVTLSCEQNLNHDAMYWYRQDPGQGLRLIYYSQIVNDFQKGDIAEGYSVSREKKESFPLTVTSAQKNPTAFYLCASSIGQGGTDTQYFGPGTRLTVL.

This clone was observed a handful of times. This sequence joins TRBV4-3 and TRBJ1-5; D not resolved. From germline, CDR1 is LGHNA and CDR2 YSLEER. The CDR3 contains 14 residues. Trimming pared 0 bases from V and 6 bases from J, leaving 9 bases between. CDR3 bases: TGCGCCAGCAGCCAAGATGGGCTCGGTCAGCCCCAGCATTTT. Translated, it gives CASSQDGLGQPQHF.

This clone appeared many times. The CDR3 nucleotides read TGCGCCAGCAGCTCAGGGACAGGGCGGTTCTTC. It yields the protein CASSSGTGRFF. The chain combines TRBV5-1 with TRBJ2-1; 9 bases match TRBD1. The CDR3 covers 11 residues. Germline V gene data show CDR1 as SGHRS and CDR2 as YFSETQ. V dropped 3 bases and J dropped 15; count of bases not matched to a gene: 4.

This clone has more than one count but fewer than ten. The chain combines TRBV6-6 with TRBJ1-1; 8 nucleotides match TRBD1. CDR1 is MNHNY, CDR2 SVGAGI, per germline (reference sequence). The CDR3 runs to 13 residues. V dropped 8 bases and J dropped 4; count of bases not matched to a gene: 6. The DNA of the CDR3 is TGTGCCAGCTCGACAGGGGAACGCACTGAAGCTTTCTTT. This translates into CASSTGERTEAFF.

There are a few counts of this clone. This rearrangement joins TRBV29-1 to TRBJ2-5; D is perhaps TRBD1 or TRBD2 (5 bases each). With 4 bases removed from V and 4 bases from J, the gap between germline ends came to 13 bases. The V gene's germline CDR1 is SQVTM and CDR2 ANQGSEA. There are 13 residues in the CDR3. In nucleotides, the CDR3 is TGCAGCGTTGGGGACCCTAGGGGAGAGACCCAGTACTTC. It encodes CSVGDPRGETQYF.

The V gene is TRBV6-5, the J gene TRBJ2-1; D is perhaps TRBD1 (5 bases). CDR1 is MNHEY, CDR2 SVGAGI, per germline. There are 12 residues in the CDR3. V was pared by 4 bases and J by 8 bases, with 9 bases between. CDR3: CASSSDSHEQFF. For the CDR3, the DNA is TGTGCCAGCAGTTCCGACAGCCATGAGCAGTTCTTC.

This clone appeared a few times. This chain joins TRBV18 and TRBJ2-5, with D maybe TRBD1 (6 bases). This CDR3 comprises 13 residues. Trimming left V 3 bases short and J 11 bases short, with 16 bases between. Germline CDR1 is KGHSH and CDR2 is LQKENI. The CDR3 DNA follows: TGTGCCAGCTCACCCCCGGGACACGTAGTTCAGTACTTC. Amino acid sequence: CASSPPGHVVQYF.

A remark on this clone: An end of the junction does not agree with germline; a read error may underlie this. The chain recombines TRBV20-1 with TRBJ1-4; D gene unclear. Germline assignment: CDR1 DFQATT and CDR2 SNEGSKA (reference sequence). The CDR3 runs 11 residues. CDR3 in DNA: TGCAGTGCTAGAGATAGCGCACGGAGGGTTTTT. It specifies CSARDSARRVF.

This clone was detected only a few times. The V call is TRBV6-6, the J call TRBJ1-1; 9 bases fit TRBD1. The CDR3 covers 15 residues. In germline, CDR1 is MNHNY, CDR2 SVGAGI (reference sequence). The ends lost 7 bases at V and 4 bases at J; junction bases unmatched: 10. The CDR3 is CASTLQGAVSTEAFF. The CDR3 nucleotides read TGTGCCAGCACCTTACAGGGGGCGGTAAGCACTGAAGCTTTCTTT.

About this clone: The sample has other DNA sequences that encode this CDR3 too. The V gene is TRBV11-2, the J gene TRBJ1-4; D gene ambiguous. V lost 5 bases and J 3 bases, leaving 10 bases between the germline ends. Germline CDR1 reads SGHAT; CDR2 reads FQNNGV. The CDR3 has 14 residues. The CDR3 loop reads CASSLGRSNEKLFF. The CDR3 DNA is TGTGCCAGCAGCCTTGGACGGTCTAATGAAAAACTGTTTTTT.

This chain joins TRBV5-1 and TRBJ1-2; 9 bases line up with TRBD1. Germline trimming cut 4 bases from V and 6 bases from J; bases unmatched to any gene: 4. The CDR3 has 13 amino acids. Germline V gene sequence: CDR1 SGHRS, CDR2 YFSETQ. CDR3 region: CASSEQGADGYTF. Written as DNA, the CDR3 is TGCGCCAGCAGCGAACAGGGGGCAGATGGCTACACCTTC.

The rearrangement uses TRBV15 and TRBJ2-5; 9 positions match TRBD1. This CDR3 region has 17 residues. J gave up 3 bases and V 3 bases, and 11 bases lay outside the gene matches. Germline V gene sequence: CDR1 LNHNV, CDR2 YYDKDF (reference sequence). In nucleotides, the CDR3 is TGTGCCACCAGCAGGGTTATCTACGGACAGGGGAAAGAGACCCAGTACTTC. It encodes CATSRVIYGQGKETQYF.

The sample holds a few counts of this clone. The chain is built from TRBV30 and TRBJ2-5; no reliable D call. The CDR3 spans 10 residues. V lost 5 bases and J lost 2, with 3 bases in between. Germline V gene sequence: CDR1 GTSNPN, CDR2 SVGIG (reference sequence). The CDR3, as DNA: TGTGCCTGGGAGCAAGAGACCCAGTACTTC. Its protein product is CAWEQETQYF.

CDR3 loop: CSAGGGNTIYF. Written as DNA, the CDR3 is TGCAGTGCTGGGGGGGGAAACACCATATATTTT. The V and J genes are TRBV20-1 and TRBJ1-3, with a possible D match to TRBD1 (5 bases). The CDR3 extends over 11 amino acids. Trimming left V 5 bases short and J 4 bases short, with 6 bases between. Germline CDR1 is DFQATT and CDR2 is SNEGSKA (reference sequence).

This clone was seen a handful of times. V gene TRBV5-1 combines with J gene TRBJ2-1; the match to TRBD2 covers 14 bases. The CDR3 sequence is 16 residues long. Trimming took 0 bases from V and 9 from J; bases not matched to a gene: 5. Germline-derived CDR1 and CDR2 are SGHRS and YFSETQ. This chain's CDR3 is CASSLGTSGGRGEQFF. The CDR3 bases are TGCGCCAGCAGCTTGGGGACTAGCGGGGGGCGAGGTGAGCAGTTCTTC.

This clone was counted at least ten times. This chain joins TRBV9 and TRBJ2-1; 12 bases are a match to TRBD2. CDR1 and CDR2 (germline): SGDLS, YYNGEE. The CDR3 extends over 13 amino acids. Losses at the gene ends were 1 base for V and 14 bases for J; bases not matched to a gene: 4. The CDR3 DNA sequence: TGTGCCAGCAGCGTACGCCCTAGCGGGGGGGAGTTCTTC. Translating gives CASSVRPSGGEFF.

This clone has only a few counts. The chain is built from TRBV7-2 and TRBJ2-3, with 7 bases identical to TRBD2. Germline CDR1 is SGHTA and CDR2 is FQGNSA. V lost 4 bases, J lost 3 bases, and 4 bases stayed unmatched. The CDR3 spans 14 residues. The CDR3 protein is CASSWGLQTDTQYF. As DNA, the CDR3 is TGTGCCAGCAGCTGGGGACTACAGACAGATACGCAGTATTTT.

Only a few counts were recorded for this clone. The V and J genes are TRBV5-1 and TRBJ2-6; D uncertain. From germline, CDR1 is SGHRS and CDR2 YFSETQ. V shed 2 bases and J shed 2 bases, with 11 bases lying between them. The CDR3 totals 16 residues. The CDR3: CASSFRNGPGANVLTF. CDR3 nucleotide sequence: TGCGCCAGCAGCTTTCGCAATGGGCCTGGGGCCAACGTCCTGACTTTC.

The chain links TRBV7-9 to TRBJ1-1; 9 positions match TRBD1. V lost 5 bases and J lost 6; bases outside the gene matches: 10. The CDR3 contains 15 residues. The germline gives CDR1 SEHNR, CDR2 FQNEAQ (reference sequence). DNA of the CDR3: TGTGCCAGCAGCGACGGACAGGGGTGGATCCCTGAAGCTTTCTTT. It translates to CASSDGQGWIPEAFF. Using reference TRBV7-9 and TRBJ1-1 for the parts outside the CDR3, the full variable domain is DTGVSQNPRHKITKRGQNVTFRCDPISEHNRLYWYRQTLGQGPEFLTYFQNEAQLEKSRLLSDRFSAERPKGSFSTLEIQRTEQGDSAMYLCASSDGQGWIPEAFFGQGTRLTVV.

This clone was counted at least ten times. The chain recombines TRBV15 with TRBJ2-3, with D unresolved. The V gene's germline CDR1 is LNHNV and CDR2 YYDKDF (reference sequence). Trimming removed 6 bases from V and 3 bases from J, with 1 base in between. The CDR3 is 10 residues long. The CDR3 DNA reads TGTGCCACCAGAACAGATACGCAGTATTTT. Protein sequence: CATRTDTQYF. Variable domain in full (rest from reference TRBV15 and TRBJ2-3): DAMVIQNPRYQVTQFGKPVTLSCSQTLNHNVMYWYQQKSSQAPKLLFHYYDKDFNNEADTPDNFQSRRPNTSFCFLDIRSPGLGDTAMYLCATRTDTQYFGPGTRLTVL.

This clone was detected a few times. The CDR3 nucleotides are TGTGCCAGCAGTTTGGGGTTGGAGAACACTGAAGCTTTCTTT. As protein: CASSLGLENTEAFF. The chain is built from TRBV27 and TRBJ1-1; D is ambiguous. V lost 3 bases and J 1 base, leaving 9 bases between the germline ends. The CDR3 extends over 14 amino acids. CDR1 is MNHEY, CDR2 SMNVEV, per germline (reference sequence).

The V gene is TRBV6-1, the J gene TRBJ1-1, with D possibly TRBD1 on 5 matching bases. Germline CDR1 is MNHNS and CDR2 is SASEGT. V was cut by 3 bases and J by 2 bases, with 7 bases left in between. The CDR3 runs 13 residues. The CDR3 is CASSEGLNTEAFF. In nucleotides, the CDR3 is TGTGCCAGCAGTGAGGGACTTAACACTGAAGCTTTCTTT.

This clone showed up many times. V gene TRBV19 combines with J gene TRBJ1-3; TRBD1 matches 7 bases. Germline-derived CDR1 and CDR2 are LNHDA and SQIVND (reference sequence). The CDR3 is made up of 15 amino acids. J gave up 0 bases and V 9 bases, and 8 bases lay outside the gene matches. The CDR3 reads CASSQGGLSGNTIYF. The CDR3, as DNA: TGTGCCAGCTCGCAGGGGGGCCTCTCTGGAAACACCATATATTTT.

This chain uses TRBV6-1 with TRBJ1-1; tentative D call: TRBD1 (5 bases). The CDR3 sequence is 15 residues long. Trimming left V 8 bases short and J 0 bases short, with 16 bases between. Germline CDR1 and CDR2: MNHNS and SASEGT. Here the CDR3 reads CASLPSTVMNTEAFF. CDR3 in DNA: TGTGCCAGCTTGCCCTCGACAGTGATGAACACTGAAGCTTTCTTT.

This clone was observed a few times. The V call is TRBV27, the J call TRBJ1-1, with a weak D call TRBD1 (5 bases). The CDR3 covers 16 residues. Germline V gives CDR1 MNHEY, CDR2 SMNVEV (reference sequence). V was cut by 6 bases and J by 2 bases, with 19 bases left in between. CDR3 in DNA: TGTGCCAGCAGAGGACGGGGACGGACGCTTAACACTGAAGCTTTCTTT. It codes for CASRGRGRTLNTEAFF.

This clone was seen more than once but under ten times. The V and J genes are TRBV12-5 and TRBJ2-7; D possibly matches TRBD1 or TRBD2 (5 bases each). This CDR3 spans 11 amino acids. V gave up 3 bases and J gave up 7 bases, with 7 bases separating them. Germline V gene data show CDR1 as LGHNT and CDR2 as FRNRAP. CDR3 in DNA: TGTGCTAGTGGTTTTGGGGGTGAGCAGTACTTC. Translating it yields CASGFGGEQYF. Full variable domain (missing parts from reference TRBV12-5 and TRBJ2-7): DARVTQTPRHKVTEMGQEVTMRCQPILGHNTVFWYRQTMMQGLELLAYFRNRAPLDDSGMPKDRFSAEMPDATLATLKIQPSEPRDSAVYFCASGFGGEQYFGPGTRLTVT.

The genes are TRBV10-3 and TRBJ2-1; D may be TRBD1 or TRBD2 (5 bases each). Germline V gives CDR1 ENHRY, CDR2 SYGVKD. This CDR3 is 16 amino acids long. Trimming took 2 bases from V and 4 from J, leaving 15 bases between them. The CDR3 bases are TGTGCCATCAGTGAGCCCGGGACGGAGAGGTACAATGAGCAGTTCTTC. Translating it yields CAISEPGTERYNEQFF.

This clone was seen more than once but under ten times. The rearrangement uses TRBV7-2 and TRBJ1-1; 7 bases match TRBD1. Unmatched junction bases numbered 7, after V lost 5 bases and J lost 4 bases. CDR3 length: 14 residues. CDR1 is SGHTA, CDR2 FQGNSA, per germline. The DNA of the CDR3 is TGTGCCAGCAGCGGTGACAGGGCTGGCACTGAAGCTTTCTTT. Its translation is CASSGDRAGTEAFF.

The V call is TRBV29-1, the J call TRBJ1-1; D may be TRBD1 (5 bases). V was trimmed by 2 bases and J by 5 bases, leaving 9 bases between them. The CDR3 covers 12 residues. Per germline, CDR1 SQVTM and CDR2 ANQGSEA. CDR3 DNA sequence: TGCAGCGTTGAACAGGGATGGACTGAAGCTTTCTTT. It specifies CSVEQGWTEAFF.